This passage covers 10 T cell receptor beta chains from one sample sequenced in a study of cytomegalovirus exposure and HLA in healthy donors. This PCR relied on a set of 60 Vbeta primers and 13 Jbeta primers. TCRdb's copy holds only in-frame clones and misses some; the assay was immunoSEQ multiplex PCR. The sample has about 170,000 clones, 55% to 65% seen once; the top ten hold about 2.9%. The sequenced sample was PBMCs. The receptors come from a man aged 35 to 55 in good health and CMV-seronegative.

In this sample, this clone turned up a few times. This chain connects TRBV7-9 to TRBJ2-7; 7 positions match TRBD1. CDR3 size: 14 residues. V shed 5 bases, J shed 2 bases, and the junction held 6 bases outside the gene matches. CDR1 and CDR2 (germline): SEHNR, FQNEAQ (reference sequence). As DNA, the CDR3 is TGTGCCAGCAGCACAATGACAGGGCCCTACGAGCAGTACTTC. The encoded protein is CASSTMTGPYEQYF. Supplemented by reference TRBV7-9 and TRBJ2-7, the full variable domain reads DTGVSQNPRHKITKRGQNVTFRCDPISEHNRLYWYRQTLGQGPEFLTYFQNEAQLEKSRLLSDRFSAERPKGSFSTLEIQRTEQGDSAMYLCASSTMTGPYEQYFGPGTRLTVT.

The genes are TRBV12-5 and TRBJ2-1; 9 positions agree with TRBD2. Trimming removed 1 base from V and 6 bases from J; junction bases left unmatched: 16. Germline V lookup: CDR1 LGHNT, CDR2 FRNRAP. CDR3 size: 19 residues. The CDR3 bases are TGTGCTAGTGGTTTGGCCCCTCTCCTAGGGCGGGGGGGCATCAATGAGCAGTTCTTC. Translating it yields CASGLAPLLGRGGINEQFF.

This clone showed up just a few times. This rearrangement joins TRBV19 to TRBJ2-5, with D maybe TRBD1 (5 bases). Germline-derived CDR1 and CDR2 are LNHDA and SQIVND (reference sequence). The V end lost 5 bases, the J end lost 5 bases, and 18 bases lay between the germline ends. The CDR3 has 15 amino acids. The CDR3 spells CASSQTIKGLETQYF. The CDR3 DNA is TGTGCCAGTAGTCAAACTATAAAGGGGTTGGAGACCCAGTACTTC.

This rearrangement joins TRBV7-8 to TRBJ1-6; the D gene is possibly TRBD1 (6 bases). Trimming left V 4 bases short and J 4 bases short, with 23 bases between. This CDR3 is 19 amino acids long. Germline V gene lookup returns CDR1 SGHVS and CDR2 FQNEAQ. The CDR3 protein is CASSSSQTGFNTYNSPLHF. The CDR3, as DNA: TGTGCCAGCAGCTCCAGCCAGACAGGTTTCAACACGTATAATTCACCCCTCCACTTT.

This sequence joins TRBV7-9 and TRBJ2-4; D might be TRBD2 (5 bases). The V end lost 1 base, the J end lost 0 bases, and 13 bases lay between the germline ends. Looked up from germline, CDR1 is SEHNR and CDR2 is FQNEAQ (reference sequence). The CDR3 runs 17 residues. In DNA, the CDR3 is TGTGCCAGCAGCTTAGACACGGGGATACTAGCCAAAAACATTCAGTACTTC. This translates into CASSLDTGILAKNIQYF.

This chain connects TRBV7-9 to TRBJ2-4, with 8 positions matching TRBD2. The CDR3 length is 15 residues. CDR1 and CDR2 from the germline V gene are SEHNR and FQNEAQ (reference sequence). Unmatched junction bases numbered 2, after V lost 2 bases and J lost 2 bases. CDR3 residues: CASSLRGGPKNIQYF. The DNA of the CDR3 is TGTGCCAGCAGCTTACGGGGGGGGCCCAAAAACATTCAGTACTTC.

The sample holds a few counts of this clone. V usage is TRBV5-6 and J usage is TRBJ1-5, with D perhaps TRBD1 (5 bases). Germline lookup yields CDR1 SGHDT and CDR2 YYEEEE. V lost 1 base and J lost 0, with 11 bases in between. This CDR3 is 16 amino acids long. In DNA, the CDR3 is TGTGCCAGCAGCTTGAGCCCGACAGTTAGCAATCAGCCCCAGCATTTT. Translation gives CASSLSPTVSNQPQHF.

This sequence joins TRBV6-5 and TRBJ1-2, with TRBD1 matching 7 bases. The germline V gene encodes CDR1 MNHEY and CDR2 SVGAGI. V lost 5 bases, J lost 4 bases, and 7 bases stayed unmatched. This CDR3 contains 14 residues. The CDR3 coding sequence is TGTGCCAGCAGTAAAGGGGACAGCGCCTATGGCTACACCTTC. Its protein is CASSKGDSAYGYTF.

The table lists this clone with a few counts. The chain recombines TRBV27 with TRBJ2-1; TRBD2 matches 14 bases. The germline V gene has CDR1 MNHEY and CDR2 SMNVEV (reference sequence). J gave up 14 bases and V 5 bases, and 14 bases lay outside the gene matches. The CDR3 extends over 16 amino acids. The CDR3 reads CASSVRLAGGGSPEFF. The CDR3 DNA reads TGTGCCAGCAGTGTAAGACTAGCGGGAGGGGGGTCTCCTGAGTTCTTC.

The CDR3 sequence: CASSPPVGLAGFYEQYF. The DNA of the CDR3 is TGTGCCAGCTCACCACCGGTTGGGTTAGCGGGATTCTACGAGCAGTACTTC. The chain couples TRBV18 to TRBJ2-7; 8 bases are shared with TRBD2. The germline CDR1 and CDR2 sequences are KGHSH and LQKENI. CDR3 length: 17 amino acids. With V trimmed by 0 bases and J by 3 bases, 10 bases remained unmatched.